The clone carrying this T cell receptor beta chain was detected a few times. The data were obtained in a study of blood T cell repertoires in COVID-19. Across the whole study: Samples came from the United States, Italy and Spain, spanning acute and convalescent COVID-19.

Generated by immunoSEQ multiplex PCR, the TCRdb table keeps only in-frame clones and is missing some. The sample has roughly 84,000 clones, about 80% seen once. Germline CDR1 and CDR2: SGHVS and FQNEAQ. With 7 bases removed from V and 7 bases from J, the gap between germline ends came to 13 bases. The CDR3 has 13 residues. This receptor was identified in a woman between 45 and 60 years old with acute or convalescent COVID-19. The sample comprised peripheral blood. The rearrangement uses TRBV7-8 and TRBJ1-4; possibly TRBD1 for D (5 bases). The CDR3: CASNQGTGEKLFF. DNA of the CDR3: TGTGCCAGCAACCAGGGCACCGGTGAAAAACTGTTTTTT.